These 20 T cell receptor beta chains came from one sample sequenced in a study of T-cell reconstitution after alpha-beta-depleted transplantation in children (TCRdb year 2016). The treatment or condition label for this specimen denotes: allogeneic hematopoietic cell transplantation with graft depleted of TCRalphabeta T cells and CD19 B cells. Library generation was performed with PCR. Instrument used: Illumina HiSeq 2500. TCR libraries were prepared with molecular barcoding, using unique molecular identifiers to normalize TCRbeta repertoire quantification. TCRdb took the public reads, trimmed them with fastp at Q25, ran MiXCR for clone calling and kept in-frame beta chains. Rows with one shared CDR3 protein collapse into an entry with the most common genes and DNA. This sample is represented by 800,000 to 1,000,000 distinct CDR3 sequences; roughly 29% of them were singletons. The top ten constitute roughly 27% of the sample.

The sample here was PBMCs, mostly from graft donor cells, taken 360 days after TCRalphabeta/CD19-depleted stem cell transplant. The receptors derive from a boy in the first two years of life who had a stem cell transplant for SCID, so the T cells may come from the graft donor.

This clonotype was seen a handful of times. This sequence joins TRBV12-3 or TRBV12-4 and TRBJ2-7, with D maybe TRBD2 (6 bases). The CDR3 is 14 residues long. Trimming removed 7 bases from V and 3 bases from J, with 16 bases in between. CDR3 loop: CASNRAGLHYEQYF. The CDR3 nucleotides are TGTGCCAGCAATAGGGCGGGACTCCACTACGAGCAGTACTTC.

This clonotype was seen only a few times. The chain has TRBV6-5 and TRBJ2-5, with no clear D. Per germline, CDR1 MNHEY and CDR2 SVGAGI. This CDR3 comprises 13 residues. Between the trimmed V and J ends, which lost 2 bases and 3 bases, there was a span of 7 bases. The CDR3 is CASSYNSKETQYF. CDR3 DNA sequence: TGTGCCAGCAGTTACAACTCCAAAGAGACCCAGTACTTC.

This clonotype came up a few times. The chain carries TRBV5-1 and TRBJ1-1; a possible D gene is TRBD1 (5 bases). Germline-derived CDR1 and CDR2 are SGHRS and YFSETQ. The CDR3 is 14 residues long. The V end lost 6 bases, the J end lost 3 bases, and 15 bases lay between the germline ends. The CDR3 is CASTRMAGDTEAFF. CDR3 sequence (DNA): TGCGCCAGCACTCGTATGGCGGGGGACACTGAAGCTTTCTTT.

This clonotype was picked up many times. The chain uses TRBV5-1 and TRBJ2-7; 7 bases align to TRBD1. The CDR3 extends over 12 amino acids. The trim removed 3 bases at V and 3 bases at J, leaving 0 bases unmatched. CDR1 and CDR2 (germline): SGHRS, YFSETQ. CDR3 sequence reads: CASSWDSYEQYF. Here the CDR3 DNA reads TGCGCCAGCAGCTGGGACAGCTACGAGCAGTACTTC.

The gene calls are TRBV7-3 and TRBJ2-7; no clear D. CDR1 and CDR2 from the germline V gene are SGHTA and FQGTGA. This CDR3 region has 16 residues. V was pared by 2 bases and J by 4 bases, with 18 bases between. CDR3 nucleotide sequence: TGTGCCAGCAGCTTAGAGGCAGGCGTTACGACTTACGAGCAGTACTTC. It codes for CASSLEAGVTTYEQYF.

There are a few counts of this clonotype. The chain uses TRBV12-3 or TRBV12-4 and TRBJ2-1; D ambiguous. The CDR3 runs to 13 residues. Deletions cut 6 bases from V and 4 bases from J, with 10 bases between. CDR3 sequence (DNA): TGTGCCAGCAGACCCGACTTATACAATGAGCAGTTCTTC. It is translated as CASRPDLYNEQFF.

This chain joins TRBV6-2 or TRBV6-3 and TRBJ2-5; D ambiguous. Germline V lookup: CDR1 MNHEY, CDR2 SVGEGT. The CDR3 sequence is 15 residues long. Between the trimmed V and J ends, which lost 0 bases and 1 base, there was a span of 9 bases. The DNA for the CDR3 is TGTGCCAGCAGTTACTCGGTTTTTGTCCAAGAGACCCAGTACTTC. Translated, it gives CASSYSVFVQETQYF.

A few counts support this clonotype. V gene TRBV7-2 combines with J gene TRBJ2-5, with D perhaps matching TRBD1 (6 bases). V gave up 1 base and J gave up 5 bases, with 14 bases separating them. Germline-derived CDR1 and CDR2 are SGHTA and FQGNSA. This CDR3 spans 15 amino acids. CDR3 loop: CASSLGPRGTETQYF. DNA of the CDR3: TGTGCCAGCAGCTTAGGTCCCAGGGGTACGGAGACCCAGTACTTC.

In its sample, this clonotype was seen a few times. V usage is TRBV7-3 and J usage is TRBJ2-5, with D maybe TRBD2 (6 bases). This CDR3 is 15 amino acids long. The V end was cut by 4 bases, the J end by 2 bases, with 14 bases between. The germline V gene encodes CDR1 SGHTA and CDR2 FQGTGA. The CDR3 DNA follows: TGTGCCAGCAGCTCCCTAAGCGGGCCTCAAGAGACCCAGTACTTC. Translated: CASSSLSGPQETQYF. The full variable domain, completed using reference TRBV7-3 and TRBJ2-5, is GAGVSQTPSNKVTEKGKYVELRCDPISGHTALYWYRQSLGQGPEFLIYFQGTGAADDSGLPNDRFFAVRPEGSVSTLKIQRTERGDSAVYLCASSSLSGPQETQYFGPGTRLLVL.

This clonotype was seen only once. V usage is TRBV12-3 or TRBV12-4 and J usage is TRBJ1-2; D might be TRBD1 (6 bases). V dropped 5 bases and J dropped 7 bases, with 11 bases sitting between them. The CDR3 is made up of 12 amino acids. As DNA, the CDR3 is TGTGCCAGCAGTCACAGGGCAGTTGGCTACACCTTC. Translating it yields CASSHRAVGYTF.

This clonotype was recorded a few times. The chain employs TRBV12-3 or TRBV12-4 and TRBJ2-1; 11 bases line up with TRBD2. With V trimmed by 5 bases and J by 6 bases, 9 bases remained unmatched. This CDR3 region has 16 residues. In DNA form, the CDR3 reads TGTGCCAGCAGTCCCGGGACTAGCGGAGGGCGCAATGAGCAGTTCTTC. It is translated as CASSPGTSGGRNEQFF.

This clonotype was detected once. The CDR3 DNA reads as TGTGCCAGCCTCCGGGACGGCCTGGGCGAGCAGTACTTC. Protein sequence: CASLRDGLGEQYF. V usage is TRBV2 and J usage is TRBJ2-7; D is possibly TRBD1 or TRBD2 (5 bases each). The CDR3 extends over 13 amino acids. CDR1 and CDR2 from the germline V gene are SNHLY and FYNNEI. V was cut by 8 bases and J by 6 bases, with 17 bases left in between.

The sample holds a few counts of this clonotype. This chain connects TRBV12-3 or TRBV12-4 to TRBJ2-3; D is uncertain. This CDR3 is 13 amino acids long. The V gene lost 2 bases and the J gene lost 8 bases, with 11 bases spanning the gap. CDR3 sequence (DNA): TGTGCCAGCAGTTTAATCGTGGTAACTACGCAGTATTTT. Encoded protein: CASSLIVVTTQYF.

The table lists this clonotype with a few counts. The chain combines TRBV4-3 with TRBJ1-2; 10 nucleotides agree with TRBD1. With 1 base clipped from V and 3 bases from J, the junction kept 5 bases outside the gene matches. Germline V gives CDR1 LGHNA, CDR2 YSLEER. This CDR3 region has 16 residues. DNA for the CDR3: TGCGCCAGCAGCCAAGCTACCGGGACAGGGGACTATGGCTACACCTTC. This gives the protein CASSQATGTGDYGYTF.

J is TRBJ2-3 and V is TRBV24-1; 9 bases agree with TRBD1. Germline values: CDR1 KGHDR, CDR2 SFDVKD. Losses at the gene ends were 2 bases for V and 2 bases for J; bases not matched to a gene: 4. This CDR3 region has 16 residues. The CDR3 DNA reads as TGTGCCACCAGTGATTCCGGGACAGGGACCACAGATACGCAGTATTTT. Protein: CATSDSGTGTTDTQYF.

The CDR3 DNA follows: TGTGCCAGCAGCTTAGAATCAACAGCGCTTGATAATTCACCCCTCCACTTT. Encoded protein: CASSLESTALDNSPLHF. This sequence joins TRBV7-9 and TRBJ1-6; D is unresolved. The CDR3 covers 17 residues. Trimming removed 1 base at V and 5 bases at J, with 15 bases between. Looked up from germline, CDR1 is SEHNR and CDR2 is FQNEAQ (reference sequence).

This clonotype was detected only a few times. V is TRBV9 and J is TRBJ2-2, with D possibly matching TRBD2 (5 bases). Trimming shortened V by 6 bases and J by 3 bases, and 12 bases separated the two germline ends. Germline CDR1 and CDR2: SGDLS and YYNGEE. The CDR3 covers 14 residues. CDR3 sequence reads: CASTEMGDTGELFF. CDR3 DNA sequence: TGTGCCAGCACCGAGATGGGAGACACCGGGGAGCTGTTTTTT.

This clonotype showed up just a few times. The rearrangement uses TRBV28 and TRBJ1-6, with TRBD1 matching over 10 bases. Germline trimming cut 4 bases from V and 10 bases from J; bases unmatched to any gene: 4. The germline gives CDR1 MDHEN, CDR2 SYDVKM. The CDR3 runs to 14 residues. The DNA of the CDR3 is TGTGCCAGCAGTTGGGGGACAGGGGAATCACCCCTCCACTTT. Its protein product is CASSWGTGESPLHF.

The rearrangement links TRBV5-1 to TRBJ2-5; the match to TRBD1 covers 8 bases. The V gene's germline CDR1 is SGHRS and CDR2 YFSETQ. This CDR3 comprises 18 residues. V shed 2 bases and J 1 base; nucleotides not matched to a gene: 13. The CDR3 region is CASSFHVGQGGSQETQYF. The CDR3 region has the DNA TGCGCCAGCAGCTTTCACGTCGGACAGGGCGGTAGCCAAGAGACCCAGTACTTC.

The V call is TRBV5-5, the J call TRBJ2-3; no definite D call. Germline V gene sequence: CDR1 SGHKS, CDR2 YYEKEE (reference sequence). This CDR3 is 15 amino acids long. V lost 2 bases and J 2 bases, leaving 12 bases between the germline ends. As DNA, the CDR3 is TGTGCCAGCAGCTTTTCATGGCTCGCCACAGATACGCAGTATTTT. Translating it yields CASSFSWLATDTQYF. The entire variable domain, with the rest obtained from reference TRBV5-5 and TRBJ2-3, is as follows: DAGVTQSPTHLIKTRGQQVTLRCSPISGHKSVSWYQQVLGQGPQFIFQYYEKEERGRGNFPDRFSARQFPNYSSELNVNALLLGDSALYLCASSFSWLATDTQYFGPGTRLTVL.